The sequence of this T cell receptor (beta chain) was determined in a study of T-cell reconstitution after alpha-beta-depleted transplantation in children. CDR3 length: 15 amino acids. The V end lost 3 bases, the J end lost 0 bases, and 12 bases lay between the germline ends. The germline V gene encodes CDR1 DFQATT and CDR2 SNEGSKA (reference sequence). It was with unique molecular identifiers that the TCRbeta library was prepared. One entry per CDR3 protein, called by TCRdb with MiXCR from the PCR reads. This repertoire shows fewer than 130,000 distinct CDR3 sequences, over 9% found once; its top ten account for 8% to 9.5%. This clonotype was seen repeatedly, ten times or more.

This TCR came from a human donor who donated a stem cell graft to a child with acute lymphoblastic leukemia. The material sequenced was PBMCs from the stem cell graft donor, taken from the stem cell graft. This sequence joins TRBV20-1 and TRBJ2-1, with D tentatively TRBD1 (6 bases). The CDR3: CSASRQVRSYNEQFF. The DNA of the CDR3 is TGCAGTGCTAGCCGACAGGTCCGCTCCTACAATGAGCAGTTCTTC.